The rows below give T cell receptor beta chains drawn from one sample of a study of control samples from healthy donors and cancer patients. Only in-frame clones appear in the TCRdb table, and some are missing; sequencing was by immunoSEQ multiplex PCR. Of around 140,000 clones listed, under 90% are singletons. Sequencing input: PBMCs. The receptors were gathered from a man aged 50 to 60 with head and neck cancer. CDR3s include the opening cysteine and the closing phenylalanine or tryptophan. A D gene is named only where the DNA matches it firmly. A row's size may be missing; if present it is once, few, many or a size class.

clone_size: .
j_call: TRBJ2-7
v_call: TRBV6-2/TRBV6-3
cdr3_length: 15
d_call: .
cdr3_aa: CASSDRPGGFYEQYF
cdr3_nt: TGTGCCAGCAGCGACCGCCCAGGGGGGTTCTACGAGCAGTACTTC

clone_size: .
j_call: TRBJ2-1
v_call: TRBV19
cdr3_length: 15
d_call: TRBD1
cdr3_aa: CASSFAGTGYNEQFF
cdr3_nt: TGTGCCAGTAGTTTTGCCGGGACAGGCTACAATGAGCAGTTCTTC

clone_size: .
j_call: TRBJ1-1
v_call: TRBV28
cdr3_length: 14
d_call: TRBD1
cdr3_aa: CASTTGALNTEAFF
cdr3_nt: TGTGCCAGCACCACAGGGGCACTGAACACTGAAGCTTTCTTT

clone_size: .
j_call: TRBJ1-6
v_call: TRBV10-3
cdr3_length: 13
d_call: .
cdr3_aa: CAISDGYNSPLHF
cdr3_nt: TGTGCCATCAGTGACGGTTATAATTCACCCCTCCACTTT

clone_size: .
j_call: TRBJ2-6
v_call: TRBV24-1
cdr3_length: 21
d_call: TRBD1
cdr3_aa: CATSVTTFGTDLSSGANVLTF
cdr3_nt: TGTGCCACCAGTGTCACCACCTTCGGGACAGACCTCTCCTCTGGGGCCAACGTCCTGACTTTC

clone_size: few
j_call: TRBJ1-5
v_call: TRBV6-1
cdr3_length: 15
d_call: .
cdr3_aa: CASSERGVSNQPQHF
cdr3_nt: TGTGCCAGCAGTGAAAGGGGGGTCAGCAATCAGCCCCAGCATTTT

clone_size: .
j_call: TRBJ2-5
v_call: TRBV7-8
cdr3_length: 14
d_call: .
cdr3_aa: CASSSTLAQETQYF
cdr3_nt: TGTGCCAGCAGCTCGACATTGGCCCAAGAGACCCAGTACTTC

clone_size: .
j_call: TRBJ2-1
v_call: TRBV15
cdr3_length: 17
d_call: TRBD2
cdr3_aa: CATSRGRLAGGKNEQFF
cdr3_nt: TGTGCCACCAGCAGAGGTCGACTAGCGGGAGGTAAGAATGAGCAGTTCTTC

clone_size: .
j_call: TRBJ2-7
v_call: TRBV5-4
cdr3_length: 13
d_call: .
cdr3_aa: CATTLPAIREQYF
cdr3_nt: TGTGCCACCACGCTCCCAGCTATCCGCGAGCAGTACTTC

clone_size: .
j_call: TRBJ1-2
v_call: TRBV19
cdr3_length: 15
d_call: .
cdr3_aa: CASSSSDSRLEGYTF
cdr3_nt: TGTGCCAGTAGTTCTTCTGACAGCCGGCTTGAGGGCTACACCTTC

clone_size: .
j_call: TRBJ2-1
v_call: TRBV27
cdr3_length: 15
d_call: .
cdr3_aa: CASSLKGLQYNEQFF
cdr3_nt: TGTGCCAGCAGTTTAAAGGGCCTACAATACAATGAGCAGTTCTTC

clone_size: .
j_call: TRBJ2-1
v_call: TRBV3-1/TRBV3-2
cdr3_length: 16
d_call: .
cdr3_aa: CASSFQVTSTLGEQFF
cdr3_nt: TGTGCCAGCAGTTTTCAGGTGACTTCAACCCTTGGTGAGCAGTTCTTC

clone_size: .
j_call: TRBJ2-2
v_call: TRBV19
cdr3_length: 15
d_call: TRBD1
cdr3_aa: CASILGTGGTGELFF
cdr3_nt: TGTGCCAGTATACTTGGAACAGGGGGGACCGGGGAGCTGTTTTTT

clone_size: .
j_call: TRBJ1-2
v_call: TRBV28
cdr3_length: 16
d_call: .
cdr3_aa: CASNSLGGAGRGGYTF
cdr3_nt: TGTGCCAGCAATTCTTTGGGGGGAGCGGGCCGCGGGGGCTACACCTTC

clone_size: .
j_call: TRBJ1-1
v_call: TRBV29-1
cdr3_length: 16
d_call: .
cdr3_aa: CSVRWTGAPMNTEAFF
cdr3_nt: TGCAGCGTGAGGTGGACGGGGGCGCCCATGAACACTGAAGCTTTCTTT